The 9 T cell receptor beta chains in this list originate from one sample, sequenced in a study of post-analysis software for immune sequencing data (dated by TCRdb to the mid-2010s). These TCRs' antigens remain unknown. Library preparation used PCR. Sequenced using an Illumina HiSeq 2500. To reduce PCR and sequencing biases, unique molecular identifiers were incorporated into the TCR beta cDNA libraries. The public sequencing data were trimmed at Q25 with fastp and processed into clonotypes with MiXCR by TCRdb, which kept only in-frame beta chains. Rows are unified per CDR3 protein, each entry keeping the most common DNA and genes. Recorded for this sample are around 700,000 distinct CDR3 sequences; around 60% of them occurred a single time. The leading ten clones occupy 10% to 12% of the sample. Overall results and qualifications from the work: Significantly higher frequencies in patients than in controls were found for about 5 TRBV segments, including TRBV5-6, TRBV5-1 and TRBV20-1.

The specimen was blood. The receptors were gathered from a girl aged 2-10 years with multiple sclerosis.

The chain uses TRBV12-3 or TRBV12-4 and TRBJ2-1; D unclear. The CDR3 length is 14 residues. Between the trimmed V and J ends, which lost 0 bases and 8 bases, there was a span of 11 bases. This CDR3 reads CASSLARSLDEQFF. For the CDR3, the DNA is TGTGCCAGCAGTTTAGCGCGTAGCCTGGATGAGCAGTTCTTC.

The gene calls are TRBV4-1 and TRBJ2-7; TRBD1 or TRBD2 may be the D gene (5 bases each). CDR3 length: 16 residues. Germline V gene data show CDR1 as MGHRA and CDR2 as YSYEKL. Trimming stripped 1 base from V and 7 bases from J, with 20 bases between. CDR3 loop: CASSQVAVGVSREQYF. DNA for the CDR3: TGCGCCAGCAGCCAAGTCGCGGTGGGGGTGAGTCGGGAGCAGTACTTC.

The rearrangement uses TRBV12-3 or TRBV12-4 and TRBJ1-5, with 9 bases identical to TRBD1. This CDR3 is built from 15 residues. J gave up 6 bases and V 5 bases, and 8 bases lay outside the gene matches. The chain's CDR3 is CASSLDRGARQPQHF. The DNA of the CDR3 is TGTGCCAGCAGTCTTGACAGGGGGGCCCGTCAGCCCCAGCATTTT.

CDR3 DNA sequence: TGTGCCAGCAGTTTTCAGGGGCCCTTAGGGTACGAGCAGTACTTC. Amino acids: CASSFQGPLGYEQYF. The chain has TRBV11-2 and TRBJ2-5; D perhaps matches TRBD1 (6 bases). The DNA end is more similar to TRBJ2-7, so the J call may be wrong. Germline-derived CDR1 and CDR2 are SGHAT and FQNNGV. CDR3 length equals 15 residues.

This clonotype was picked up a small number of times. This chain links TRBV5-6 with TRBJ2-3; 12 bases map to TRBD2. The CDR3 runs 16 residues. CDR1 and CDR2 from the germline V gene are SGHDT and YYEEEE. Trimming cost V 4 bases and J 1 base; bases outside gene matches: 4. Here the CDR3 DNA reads TGTGCCAGCAGCCGACGACTAGCGGGGGGCACAGATACGCAGTATTTT. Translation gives CASSRRLAGGTDTQYF. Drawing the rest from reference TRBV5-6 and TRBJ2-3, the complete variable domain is DAGVTQSPTHLIKTRGQQVTLRCSPKSGHDTVSWYQQALGQGPQFIFQYYEEEERQRGNFPDRFSGHQFPNYSSELNVNALLLGDSALYLCASSRRLAGGTDTQYFGPGTRLTVL.

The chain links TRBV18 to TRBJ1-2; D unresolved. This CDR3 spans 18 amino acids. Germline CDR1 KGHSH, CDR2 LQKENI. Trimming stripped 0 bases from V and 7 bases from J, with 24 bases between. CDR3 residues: CASSPPKRLPRKRGGYTF. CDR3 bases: TGTGCCAGCTCACCACCGAAAAGACTTCCGCGCAAACGTGGTGGCTACACCTTC.

This CDR3 is CASSAAGSQNYEQYF. The CDR3 DNA is TGTGCCAGCAGCGCAGCGGGGAGCCAAAACTACGAGCAGTACTTC. The V and J genes are TRBV9 and TRBJ2-7; 7 bases align to TRBD2. Unmatched junction bases numbered 9, after V lost 3 bases and J lost 3 bases. The CDR3 covers 15 residues. The germline V gene encodes CDR1 SGDLS and CDR2 YYNGEE.

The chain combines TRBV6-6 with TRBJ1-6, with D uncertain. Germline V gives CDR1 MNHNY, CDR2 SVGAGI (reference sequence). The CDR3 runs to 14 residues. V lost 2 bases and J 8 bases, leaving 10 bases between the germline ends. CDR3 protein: CASSYDRVDSPLHF. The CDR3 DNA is TGTGCCAGCAGTTACGATAGGGTTGATTCACCCCTCCACTTT.

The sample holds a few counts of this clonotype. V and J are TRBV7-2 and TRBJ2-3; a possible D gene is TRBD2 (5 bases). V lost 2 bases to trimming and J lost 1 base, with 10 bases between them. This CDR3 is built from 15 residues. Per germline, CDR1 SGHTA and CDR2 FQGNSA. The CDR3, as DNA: TGTGCCAGCAGCTTAAAGAGCGGCGGCACAGATACGCAGTATTTT. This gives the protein CASSLKSGGTDTQYF.